This TCR beta chain stems from a study of blood T cell repertoires in COVID-19. Across the whole study: The United States, Italy and Spain were the sources of the acute and convalescent COVID-19 samples. PBMCs, B-cell-depleted T cells, or T cells provided the cDNA or gDNA that made up the material.

The V end lost 9 bases, the J end lost 4 bases, and 16 bases lay between the germline ends. The CDR3 extends over 14 amino acids. Looked up from germline, CDR1 is MNHEY and CDR2 is SVGAGI. Authors' methods: Amplified reference gene primers provided the basis for estimating nucleated cell counts. This table comes from immunoSEQ multiplex PCR, and its TCRdb copy is limited to in-frame clones, with some not included. The V and J calls and the clone size are those of that table, but D and trimming were determined from the DNA. The sample holds 30,000 to 35,000 clones, about 80% seen once. This sequence joins TRBV6-5 and TRBJ1-3; unclear D gene. The TCR originated in a man older than 75 with acute or convalescent COVID-19. Sequencing was done on a sample of peripheral blood. CDR3 residues: CARLFLRVGNTIYF. In nucleotides, the CDR3 is TGTGCCAGACTTTTTTTGAGGGTCGGAAACACCATATATTTT.